A single T cell receptor (beta chain) is shown here with its context. The antigen remains undetermined. TCRdb's table, derived via immunoSEQ multiplex PCR, lists solely in-frame clones and lacks some. The table has approximately 11,000 clones, 86% seen once. The data were obtained in a study of OX40 agonist ivuxolimab in advanced cancers. Turning to the study itself: Enrollees could have had prior anti-PD-1, anti-PD-L1 or anti-CTLA-4 therapy, which about 40% had received.

Study-wide points: The study found among the lowest clonal expansion in partial responders at 0.1-3.0 mg/kg. No antigen was identified for the clonally expanded peripheral T cells. Among the nonresponders, some also had low normalized T-cell clonal expansion.

V was pared by 6 bases and J by 5 bases, with 4 bases between. The CDR3 sequence is 10 residues long. Germline CDR1 reads SQVTM; CDR2 reads ANQGSEA. This receptor was identified in an adult with an advanced solid tumor such as melanoma, head and neck, liver or kidney cancer. Sequencing used CD4+ or CD8+ T cells sorted from blood, obtained in a trial of the OX40 agonist ivuxolimab. The rearrangement links TRBV29-1 to TRBJ2-2; D gene unclear. In DNA, the CDR3 is TGCAGCGTCGGGACCGGGGAGCTGTTTTTT. Translated: CSVGTGELFF.